This T cell receptor beta chain was recovered during a study of technical replicates of blood from a handful of donors. TCRdb's table, derived via immunoSEQ multiplex PCR, lists solely in-frame clones and lacks some. The table has 55,000 to 75,000 clones, roughly 94% seen once. CDR3 length equals 14 residues. Trimming removed 5 bases from V and 2 bases from J, with 10 bases in between. Germline values: CDR1 SEHNR, CDR2 FQNEAQ (reference sequence). The source of this sequence is a human donor in good health. Some clones in this sample may be carry-over from other donors' samples. V and J are TRBV7-9 and TRBJ2-1; perhaps TRBD1 as D (5 bases). Sequencing used PBMCs. This chain's CDR3 is CASSQGAAYNEQFF. The CDR3 coding sequence is TGTGCCAGCAGCCAAGGGGCCGCCTACAATGAGCAGTTCTTC.